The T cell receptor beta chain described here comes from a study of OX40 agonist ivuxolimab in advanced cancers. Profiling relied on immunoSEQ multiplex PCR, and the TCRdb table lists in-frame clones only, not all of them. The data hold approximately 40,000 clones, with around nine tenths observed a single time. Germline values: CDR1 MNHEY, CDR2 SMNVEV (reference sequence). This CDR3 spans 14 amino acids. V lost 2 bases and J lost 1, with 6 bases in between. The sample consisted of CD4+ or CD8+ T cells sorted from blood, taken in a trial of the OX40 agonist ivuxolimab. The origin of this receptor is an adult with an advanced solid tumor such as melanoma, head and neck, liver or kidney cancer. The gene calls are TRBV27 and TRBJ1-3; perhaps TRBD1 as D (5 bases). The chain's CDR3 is CASSLGGSGNTIYF. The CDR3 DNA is TGTGCCAGCAGTTTAGGGGGTTCTGGAAACACCATATATTTT.